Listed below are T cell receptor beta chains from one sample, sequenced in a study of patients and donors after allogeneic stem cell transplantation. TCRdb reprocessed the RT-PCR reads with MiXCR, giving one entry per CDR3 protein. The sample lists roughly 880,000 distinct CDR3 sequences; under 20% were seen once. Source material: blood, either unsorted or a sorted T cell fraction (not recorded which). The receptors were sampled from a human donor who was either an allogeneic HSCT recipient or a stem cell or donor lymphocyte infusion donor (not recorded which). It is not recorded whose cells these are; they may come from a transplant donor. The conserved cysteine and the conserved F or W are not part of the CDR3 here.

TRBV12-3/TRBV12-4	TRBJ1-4	ASSPPGGKEKLF
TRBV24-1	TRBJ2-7	ATSAQGAGEQY
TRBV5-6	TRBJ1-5	ASSWAGAKPQH
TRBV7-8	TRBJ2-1	ASGTDRGHNEQF
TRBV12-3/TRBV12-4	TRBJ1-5	ASSFNRGGNQPQH
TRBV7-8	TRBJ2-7	ASSAGLALTEQY
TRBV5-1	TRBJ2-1	ASSLRPGQSSYNEQF
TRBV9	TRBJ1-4	ASSVDNTGNEKLF
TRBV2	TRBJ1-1	ASSDRGRNTEAF
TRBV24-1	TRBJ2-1	ATSDGRGSEQF
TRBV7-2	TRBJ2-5	ASSLGDYQETQY
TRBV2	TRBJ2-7	ATNRASYEQY
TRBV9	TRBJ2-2	ASSGVGGTGELF
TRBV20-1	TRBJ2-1	SARDLDRVDEQF
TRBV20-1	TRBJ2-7	SARDSFDGRTLYEQY
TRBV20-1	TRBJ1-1	SARETGPNTEAF
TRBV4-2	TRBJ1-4	ASSQLAGTGWEKLF
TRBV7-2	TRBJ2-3	ASSLARTGRSTDTQY
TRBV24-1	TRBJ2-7	ATSGGAGSYEQY
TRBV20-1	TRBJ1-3	SALDSSEGRNTIY
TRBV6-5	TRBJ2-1	ASSYSASGGAYNEQF
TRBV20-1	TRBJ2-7	SARDQDGRPYEQY
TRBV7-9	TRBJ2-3	ASSPVGYTQY
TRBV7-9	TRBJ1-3	ASSTVGPNSGNTIY
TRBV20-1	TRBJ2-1	SASDRGPSYNEQF
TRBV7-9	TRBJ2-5	ASSLAWDSQETQY
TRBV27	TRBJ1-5	ASRARGQGRQYQPQH
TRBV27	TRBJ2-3	ATRRGTRADTQY
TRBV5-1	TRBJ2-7	ASSIGPRDGSYEQY
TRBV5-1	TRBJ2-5	ASSLGDRGIETQY
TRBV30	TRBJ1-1	AWNHPNTEAF
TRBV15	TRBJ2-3	ATSRASSGTSTDTQY
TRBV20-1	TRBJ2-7	SARDPASGTEQY
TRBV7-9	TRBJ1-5	ASSPDLVSGQPQH
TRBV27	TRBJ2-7	ASSYLDSYEQY
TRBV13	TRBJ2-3	ASSSGQGAADTQY
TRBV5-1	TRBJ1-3	ASRGGSTQDSGNTIY
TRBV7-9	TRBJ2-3	ASSLGQTDTQY
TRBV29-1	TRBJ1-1	SVEWRTEAF
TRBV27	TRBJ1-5	ASSLVGGLGQPQH
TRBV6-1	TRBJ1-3	ASSDQGRPGNTIY
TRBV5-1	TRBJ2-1	ASTSSGEHYNEQF
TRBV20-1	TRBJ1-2	SARDVGRDYGYT
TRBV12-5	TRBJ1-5	ASGSGGNQPQH
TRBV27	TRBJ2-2	ASSKGPVANTGELF
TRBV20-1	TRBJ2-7	SAHGLAGPASYEQY
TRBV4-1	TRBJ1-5	ASSQLLTGPQH
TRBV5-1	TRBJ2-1	ASSPNGSLRGRSNEQF
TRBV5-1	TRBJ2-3	ASSKIIQAGGRTDTQY
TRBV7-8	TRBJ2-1	ASSFYRAYNEQF
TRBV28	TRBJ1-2	ASSPYEDRPSSYGYT
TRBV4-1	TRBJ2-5	ASSQVGLAGGETQY
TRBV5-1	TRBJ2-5	ASSLGASGETQY
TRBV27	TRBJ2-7	ASSTQSGSYEQY